These 32 T cell receptor beta chains were all obtained from the same sample, sequenced in a study of glioma-infiltrating T cells after dendritic cell vaccination (dated by TCRdb to 2016 to 2017). The label giving this sample's time point can be read as: after dendritic cell vaccination, including at tumor progression/relapse. The method behind the library was the immunoSEQ multiplex PCR assay. TCRdb holds this immuneACCESS table with in-frame rearrangements only. Some clones are missing; in checked studies, unresolved V genes explain under half, and the rest has no known cause. The sample has 9,500 to 12,000 clones on record, approximately 77% of them singletons. Of the sample, about 38% falls within the top ten clones. Specimen: blood, collected after dendritic cell vaccination. All receptors come from a human donor with glioblastoma.

The chain joins TRBV7-9 to TRBJ2-3; 9 positions match TRBD1. CDR3 length: 16 residues. Germline loops: CDR1 SEHNR, CDR2 FQNEAQ (reference sequence). The V and J ends lost 5 bases and 0 bases, in that order; junction bases with no gene match: 6. CDR3 nucleotide sequence: TGTGCCAGCAGCCCGCAGACAGGGGGTAGCACAGATACGCAGTATTTT. As protein: CASSPQTGGSTDTQYF.

This chain connects TRBV11-2 to TRBJ2-5; 11 nucleotides line up with TRBD2. V lost 5 bases to trimming and J lost 7 bases; unmatched junction nucleotides: 0. In germline, CDR1 is SGHAT, CDR2 FQNNGV. The CDR3 length is 12 residues. The CDR3 reads CASSGTSGTQYF. The CDR3 DNA reads TGTGCCAGCAGCGGGACTAGCGGGACCCAGTACTTC. The whole variable domain, filled in from reference TRBV11-2 and TRBJ2-5, reads EAGVAQSPRYKIIEKRQSVAFWCNPISGHATLYWYQQILGQGPKLLIQFQNNGVVDDSQLPKDRFSAERLKGVDSTLKIQPAKLEDSAVYLCASSGTSGTQYFGPGTRLLVL.

The V and J genes are TRBV28 and TRBJ2-5, with a possible D match to TRBD1 (6 bases). Per germline, CDR1 MDHEN and CDR2 SYDVKM. V lost 3 bases and J 0 bases, leaving 11 bases between the germline ends. The CDR3 totals 15 residues. The DNA for the CDR3 is TGTGCCAGCAGTTTGGGGGCCACGTACCAAGAGACCCAGTACTTC. Translation: CASSLGATYQETQYF.

V and J are TRBV20-1 and TRBJ2-3; D not resolved. Germline V gene sequence: CDR1 DFQATT, CDR2 SNEGSKA (reference sequence). CDR3 length: 11 amino acids. The V end lost 3 bases, the J end lost 4 bases, and 5 bases lay between the germline ends. Written as DNA, the CDR3 is TGCAGTGCTAGCACAGCAGATACGCAGTATTTT. It is translated as CSASTADTQYF.

V and J are TRBV9 and TRBJ2-7; D possibly corresponds to TRBD2 (5 bases). Germline CDR1 and CDR2: SGDLS and YYNGEE. This CDR3 contains 12 residues. CDR3 nucleotide sequence: TGTGCGAGCGGCCCGGGCTCCTACGAGCAGTACTTC. Protein product: CASGPGSYEQYF. The full variable domain, in which reference TRBV9 and TRBJ2-7 provide the parts outside the CDR3, is DSGVTQTPKHLITATGQRVTLRCSPRSGDLSVYWYQQSLDQGLQFLIQYYNGEERAKGNILERFSAQQFPDLHSELNLSSLELGDSALYFCASGPGSYEQYFGPGTRLTVT.

This clone came up once. The chain recombines TRBV7-2 with TRBJ2-7; TRBD2 aligns across 8 bases. J lost 5 bases, V lost 5 bases, and 14 bases had no gene match. Germline V CDR1 and CDR2: SGHTA, FQGNSA. The CDR3 length is 16 residues. The CDR3 region has the DNA TGTGCCAGCAGCCTTACAACCGGGACTAGGCCCCACGAGCAGTACTTC. It codes for CASSLTTGTRPHEQYF. The complete variable domain, with remaining parts taken from reference TRBV7-2 and TRBJ2-7, reads GAGVSQSPSNKVTEKGKDVELRCDPISGHTALYWYRQSLGQGLEFLIYFQGNSAPDKSGLPSDRFSAERTGGSVSTLTIQRTQQEDSAVYLCASSLTTGTRPHEQYFGPGTRLTVT.

This clone was recorded only once. V is TRBV7-2 and J is TRBJ2-2; 9 bases match TRBD1. Losses at the gene ends were 5 bases for V and 5 bases for J; bases not matched to a gene: 9. The length of the CDR3 is 16 residues. The V gene's germline CDR1 is SGHTA and CDR2 FQGNSA. DNA for the CDR3: TGTGCCAGCAGCACCACCGGGACAGGGCGAACCGGGGAGCTGTTTTTT. It is translated as CASSTTGTGRTGELFF.

The chain is built from TRBV7-3 and TRBJ2-2; no clear D. Looked up from germline, CDR1 is SGHTA and CDR2 is FQGTGA. The V end was cut by 5 bases, the J end by 7 bases, with 17 bases between. CDR3 size: 15 residues. For the CDR3, the DNA is TGTGCCAGCAGCCCCCGCGCGAAGAGTAGCGGGGAGCTGTTTTTT. Its translation is CASSPRAKSSGELFF. Drawing the rest from reference TRBV7-3 and TRBJ2-2, the complete variable domain is GAGVSQTPSNKVTEKGKYVELRCDPISGHTALYWYRQSLGQGPEFLIYFQGTGAADDSGLPNDRFFAVRPEGSVSTLKIQRTERGDSAVYLCASSPRAKSSGELFFGEGSRLTVL.

This clone turned up a few times. The chain is built from TRBV19 and TRBJ2-7; D is perhaps TRBD1 (6 bases). CDR1 and CDR2 from the germline V gene are LNHDA and SQIVND (reference sequence). Trimming pared 6 bases from V and 5 bases from J, leaving 17 bases between. The CDR3 consists of 14 residues. The CDR3 bases are TGTGCCAGTAGGCCAAACACAGGGTTCCACGAGCAGTACTTC. Protein sequence: CASRPNTGFHEQYF. Full variable domain (remainder filled in from reference TRBV19 and TRBJ2-7): DGGITQSPKYLFRKEGQNVTLSCEQNLNHDAMYWYRQDPGQGLRLIYYSQIVNDFQKGDIAEGYSVSREKKESFPLTVTSAQKNPTAFYLCASRPNTGFHEQYFGPGTRLTVT.

The chain joins TRBV28 to TRBJ2-7; possible D gene TRBD2, 5 bases. V gave up 3 bases and J gave up 2 bases, with 11 bases separating them. Per the germline V gene, CDR1 is MDHEN and CDR2 is SYDVKM. The CDR3 is made up of 14 amino acids. CDR3 in amino acids: CASSLSGAAYEQYF. DNA of the CDR3: TGTGCCAGCAGTTTGAGCGGAGCAGCCTACGAGCAGTACTTC. Together with reference TRBV28 and TRBJ2-7, the CDR3 gives the full variable domain: DVKVTQSSRYLVKRTGEKVFLECVQDMDHENMFWYRQDPGLGLRLIYFSYDVKMKEKGDIPEGYSVSREKKERFSLILESASTNQTSMYLCASSLSGAAYEQYFGPGTRLTVT.

The chain carries TRBV11-2 and TRBJ1-3; D not resolved. Germline CDR1 and CDR2: SGHAT and FQNNGV. This CDR3 is 15 amino acids long. Trimming cost V 0 bases and J 8 bases, with 14 bases left between them. For the CDR3, the DNA is TGTGCCAGCAGCTTAGACGCCCGGCCGCGGGACACCATATATTTT. This codes for CASSLDARPRDTIYF.

CDR3 bases: TGTGCCAGCTCACCACCTAGTAATGAGCAGTTCTTC. Its protein is CASSPPSNEQFF. The chain uses TRBV18 and TRBJ2-1; no firm D call. Germline V gene lookup returns CDR1 KGHSH and CDR2 LQKENI. This CDR3 contains 12 residues. With 0 bases removed from V and 7 bases from J, the gap between germline ends came to 4 bases.

The genes are TRBV11-2 and TRBJ2-2; weak D call: TRBD2 (6 bases). Germline V CDR1 and CDR2: SGHAT, FQNNGV. The V gene lost 3 bases and the J gene lost 4 bases, with 12 bases spanning the gap. This CDR3 spans 15 amino acids. This chain's CDR3 is CASSFIVGGTGELFF. The CDR3 DNA follows: TGTGCCAGCAGCTTCATAGTGGGAGGCACCGGGGAGCTGTTTTTT.

The rearrangement joins TRBV6-1 to TRBJ1-6; TRBD1 agrees at 8 bases. Germline V gene sequence: CDR1 MNHNS, CDR2 SASEGT. With V trimmed by 11 bases and J by 7 bases, 13 bases remained unmatched. The CDR3 consists of 15 residues. The CDR3 DNA reads as TGTGCCGGTCAGGGGGCGATCGGGATAAATTCACCCCTCCACTTT. Residues: CAGQGAIGINSPLHF.

V is TRBV18 and J is TRBJ1-3, with D possibly TRBD1 on 5 matching bases. CDR3 length: 15 residues. V was cut by 2 bases and J by 2 bases, with 10 bases left in between. Germline V gene lookup returns CDR1 KGHSH and CDR2 LQKENI. This chain's CDR3 is CASSPAGGAGNTIYF. CDR3 nucleotides: TGTGCCAGCTCACCAGCCGGAGGGGCTGGAAACACCATATATTTT.

The rearrangement joins TRBV2 to TRBJ2-5, with 8 bases identical to TRBD1. V lost 6 bases, J lost 2 bases, and 5 bases stayed unmatched. This CDR3 has 14 residues. In germline, CDR1 is SNHLY, CDR2 FYNNEI. This chain's CDR3 is CASSDRTGQETQYF. In nucleotides, the CDR3 is TGTGCCAGCAGCGATCGGACAGGGCAAGAGACCCAGTACTTC. Together with reference TRBV2 and TRBJ2-5, the CDR3 gives the full variable domain: EPEVTQTPSHQVTQMGQEVILRCVPISNHLYFYWYRQILGQKVEFLVSFYNNEISEKSEIFDDQFSVERPDGSNFTLKIRSTKLEDSAMYFCASSDRTGQETQYFGPGTRLLVL.

V usage is TRBV28 and J usage is TRBJ1-5; 7 bases line up with TRBD1. CDR1 is MDHEN, CDR2 SYDVKM, per germline. The CDR3 sequence is 15 residues long. Trimming removed 5 bases from V and 5 bases from J; junction bases left unmatched: 9. The CDR3 region is CASSGTGVRDQPQHF. CDR3 in DNA: TGTGCCAGCAGTGGTACAGGGGTTCGAGATCAGCCCCAGCATTTT.

The rearrangement uses TRBV6-6 and TRBJ2-1; TRBD1 matches at 9 bases. V lost 9 bases and J lost 4; bases outside the gene matches: 10. Germline loops: CDR1 MNHNY, CDR2 SVGAGI (reference sequence). The CDR3 length is 15 residues. Here the CDR3 reads CASTSTGGAYNEQFF. The CDR3 DNA follows: TGTGCCAGTACTTCAACAGGGGGCGCGTACAATGAGCAGTTCTTC.

The chain combines TRBV4-3 with TRBJ2-3; TRBD2 matches 14 bases. Per germline, CDR1 LGHNA and CDR2 YSLEER. CDR3 length: 19 residues. Germline trimming cut 4 bases from V and 1 base from J; bases unmatched to any gene: 10. The DNA for the CDR3 is TGCGCCAGCAGCCGAAACGGACTAGCGGGAGGTTCGGGCACAGATACGCAGTATTTT. Its protein is CASSRNGLAGGSGTDTQYF.

The chain links TRBV12-5 to TRBJ2-7; 8 nucleotides match TRBD2. The germline V gene encodes CDR1 LGHNT and CDR2 FRNRAP. This CDR3 region has 16 residues. The V and J ends lost 0 bases and 3 bases, in that order; junction bases with no gene match: 7. Here the CDR3 reads CASGLVPPREGYEQYF. In DNA, the CDR3 is TGTGCTAGTGGTTTGGTACCCCCCCGGGAGGGCTACGAGCAGTACTTC.

The chain uses TRBV27 and TRBJ1-6, with a tentative D call TRBD1 (6 bases). The V and J ends lost 8 bases and 6 bases respectively, with 14 bases between them. The CDR3 totals 14 residues. In germline, CDR1 is MNHEY, CDR2 SMNVEV (reference sequence). The CDR3 bases are TGTGCCAGCCGTGGCGGGGGGCCTAATTCACCCCTCCACTTT. The encoded protein is CASRGGGPNSPLHF.

This clone was seen a handful of times. The rearrangement links TRBV9 to TRBJ1-2, with 7 bases identical to TRBD1. Looked up from germline, CDR1 is SGDLS and CDR2 is YYNGEE. The CDR3 is 16 amino acids. With 3 bases clipped from V and 6 bases from J, the junction kept 14 bases outside the gene matches. The CDR3 nucleotides are TGTGCCAGCAGCGCAGCCCGGACAGGTGGGGTCGATGGCTACACCTTC. It specifies CASSAARTGGVDGYTF.

The chain links TRBV7-9 to TRBJ2-3; no clear D gene. Looked up from germline, CDR1 is SEHNR and CDR2 is FQNEAQ (reference sequence). The V end was cut by 0 bases, the J end by 3 bases, with 13 bases between. The length of the CDR3 is 16 residues. The CDR3 sequence is CASSLAVDIRTDTQYF. The CDR3 DNA follows: TGTGCCAGCAGCTTAGCCGTCGACATACGAACAGATACGCAGTATTTT.

This rearrangement joins TRBV6-6 to TRBJ2-7; TRBD1 agrees at 11 bases. Per the germline V gene, CDR1 is MNHNY and CDR2 is SVGAGI (reference sequence). The CDR3 covers 15 residues. Trimming took 2 bases from V and 7 from J; bases not matched to a gene: 7. CDR3: CASSYPDRGRDEQYF. The CDR3 nucleotides read TGTGCCAGCAGTTACCCGGACAGGGGGCGGGATGAGCAGTACTTC.

The chain couples TRBV27 to TRBJ2-7; 8 bases agree with TRBD1. The CDR3 length is 13 residues. CDR1 and CDR2 (germline): MNHEY, SMNVEV (reference sequence). The V segment lost 5 bases and the J segment 6 bases; nucleotides outside the gene matches: 6. The CDR3, as DNA: TGTGCCAGCAGTCGACTGGACAGGGTCGAGCAGTACTTC. It encodes CASSRLDRVEQYF.

The gene calls are TRBV7-2 and TRBJ2-1; 10 nucleotides agree with TRBD1. This CDR3 spans 16 amino acids. J was trimmed by 9 bases and V by 3 bases; bases with no gene match: 11. Germline lookup yields CDR1 SGHTA and CDR2 FQGNSA. The CDR3 protein is CASSLDTPGQGSEQFF. The CDR3 DNA reads TGTGCCAGCAGCTTGGATACACCGGGACAGGGGAGTGAGCAGTTCTTC.

The V call is TRBV7-2, the J call TRBJ1-1; no definite D call. Germline-derived CDR1 and CDR2 are SGHTA and FQGNSA. This CDR3 comprises 13 residues. The germline V and J ends were trimmed by 4 bases and 6 bases, with 12 bases remaining between them. The CDR3 region has the DNA TGTGCCAGCAGCTCCTGGGCCCAATCTGAAGCTTTCTTT. Its translation: CASSSWAQSEAFF.

V usage is TRBV18 and J usage is TRBJ1-2; 8 nucleotides line up with TRBD1. The trim removed 3 bases at V and 3 bases at J, leaving 3 bases unmatched. Germline CDR1 is KGHSH and CDR2 is LQKENI. This CDR3 has 14 amino acids. CDR3 region: CASSPQQGDYGYTF. The CDR3 nucleotides are TGTGCCAGCTCACCCCAACAGGGGGACTATGGCTACACCTTC.

The rearrangement uses TRBV19 and TRBJ1-2; 9 bases match TRBD1. CDR1 and CDR2 (germline): LNHDA, SQIVND (reference sequence). V lost 1 base and J lost 8; bases outside the gene matches: 2. The CDR3 sequence is 13 residues long. The CDR3 here is CASSIVGQGGYTF. For the CDR3, the DNA is TGTGCCAGTAGTATAGTGGGACAGGGAGGCTACACCTTC.

This sequence joins TRBV10-3 and TRBJ1-5; D unclear. The CDR3 is 12 residues long. V was pared by 6 bases and J by 5 bases, with 8 bases between. Germline-derived CDR1 and CDR2 are ENHRY and SYGVKD. The chain's CDR3 is CAIRDTDQPQHF. The CDR3 region has the DNA TGTGCCATCAGAGACACAGATCAGCCCCAGCATTTT.

The chain recombines TRBV28 with TRBJ2-1, with 7 bases that match TRBD2. The CDR3 spans 16 residues. CDR1 is MDHEN and CDR2 is SYDVKM in the germline V gene. Unmatched junction bases numbered 8, after V lost 4 bases and J lost 2 bases. CDR3 nucleotide sequence: TGTGCCAGCAGTTCCCCCGCTAGCGGAGCCTACAATGAGCAGTTCTTC. This encodes CASSSPASGAYNEQFF.

J is TRBJ2-7 and V is TRBV15; 7 nucleotides agree with TRBD2. After removal of 1 base from V and 3 bases from J, the junction contained 3 bases not matched to a gene. The CDR3 is 14 residues long. Germline V gene data show CDR1 as LNHNV and CDR2 as YYDKDF (reference sequence). CDR3 amino acids: CATSRAGLVYEQYF. The DNA of the CDR3 is TGTGCCACCAGCAGAGCTGGACTAGTCTACGAGCAGTACTTC.